This section outlines one T cell receptor beta chain sequence together with its context. The antigen is undetermined. This record belongs to a study of cytomegalovirus exposure and HLA in healthy donors. Study-wide results and limits: Across all donors, roughly uniform sequencing depth was an assumption of the presence/absence analyses. Equally common other TCR beta chains were less clonally expanded than HLA-associated ones, a later analysis found. Later genetic work tied a missense DCLRE1C variant to beta-chain V and J trimming. The dataset shows that most TCR sequences were rare, while some public TCRs occurred in many donors.

This CDR3 region has 13 residues. The germline V and J ends were trimmed by 2 bases and 3 bases, with 7 bases remaining between them. Germline V gene sequence: CDR1 MNHNS, CDR2 SASEGT. The PCR made use of 60 Vbeta and 13 Jbeta primers. Only in-frame clones appear in the TCRdb table, and some are missing; sequencing was by immunoSEQ multiplex PCR. This listing includes about 170,000 clones. V gene TRBV6-1 combines with J gene TRBJ1-2; D call uncertain. The clonotype comes from a woman aged 18-29 years in good health and CMV-seropositive. The specimen was PBMCs. CDR3 nucleotide sequence: TGTGCCAGCAGTGAAAATCCATACTATGGCTACACCTTC. Translating gives CASSENPYYGYTF.